The clone carrying this TCR beta chain has at least ten counts. Its specificity is unknown. The data are from a study of T cells in Graves' hyperthyroidism and ophthalmopathy. Study-level points and caveats: Ophthalmopathy, which appeared later, was predicted by the model a median approximately 6 months before onset. Blood held most thyroid clonotypes expanded above 0.001 frequency.

Graves' hyperthyroidism was deemed stable absent ophthalmopathy progression within 18 months. Pregnant or lactating patients were excluded, as were those with uncontrolled infection or other autoimmune disease. The source material, RNA transcripts, was used to amplify TCR beta CDR3 regions. During a first-round RT-PCR of the TCR CDR3, the HTBI primer set was used. TCRdb independently ran MiXCR on the multiplex PCR reads; one entry per CDR3 protein. Among roughly 420,000 distinct CDR3 sequences listed, approximately 14% were seen once. This CDR3 is 14 amino acids long. The germline V gene has CDR1 SGDLS and CDR2 YYNGEE. The ends were cut back, 0 bases at V and 6 bases at J, with 10 bases in the middle.

Sequencing was performed on blood. This chain joins TRBV9 and TRBJ2-1; D might be TRBD2 (5 bases). The origin of this receptor is a woman younger than 35 with Graves' hyperthyroidism. CDR3 protein: CASSVVGVGNEQFF. CDR3 DNA: TGTGCCAGCAGCGTAGTCGGGGTGGGCAATGAGCAGTTCTTC.